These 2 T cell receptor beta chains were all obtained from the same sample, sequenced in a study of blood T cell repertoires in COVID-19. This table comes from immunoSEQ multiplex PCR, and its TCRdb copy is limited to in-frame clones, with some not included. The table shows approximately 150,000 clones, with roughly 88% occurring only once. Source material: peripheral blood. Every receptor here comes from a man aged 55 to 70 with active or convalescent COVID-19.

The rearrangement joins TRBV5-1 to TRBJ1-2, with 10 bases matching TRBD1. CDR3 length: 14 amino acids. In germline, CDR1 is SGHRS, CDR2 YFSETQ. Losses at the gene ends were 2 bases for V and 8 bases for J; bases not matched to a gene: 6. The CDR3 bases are TGCGCCAGCAGCTTAACCGGGACAGGGGACGGCTACACCTTC. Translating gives CASSLTGTGDGYTF.

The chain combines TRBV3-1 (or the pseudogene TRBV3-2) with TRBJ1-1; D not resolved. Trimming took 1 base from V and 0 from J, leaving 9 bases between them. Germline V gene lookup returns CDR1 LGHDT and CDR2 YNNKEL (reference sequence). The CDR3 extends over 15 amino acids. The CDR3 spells CASSQGPNLNTEAFF. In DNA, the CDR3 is TGTGCCAGCAGCCAAGGTCCCAACTTGAACACTGAAGCTTTCTTT.